A single sample is the source of the 20 T cell receptor beta chains below, sequenced in a study of breast tumors, draining lymph nodes, adjacent tissues. TCRdb re-analysed the multiplex PCR reads in MiXCR, keeping a single row per CDR3 protein. The sample carries around 290,000 distinct CDR3 sequences, 30% recorded once. Breast cancer patients provided tissue from their axillary draining lymph nodes. Material for sequencing was axillary lymph node tissue. The receptors come from a female donor with breast cancer. Some clones in this sample may be carry-over from other donors' samples.

Worth noting for this clonotype: Likely a read error: the CDR3 ends without its conserved phenylalanine or tryptophan. The CDR3 DNA follows: TGCAGCGTTGAAAAGGGACTAGCCAAGGATGAGCAGTTCTCC. It yields the protein CSVEKGLAKDEQFS. J is TRBJ2-1 and V is TRBV29-1, with 9 bases aligning to TRBD2. Germline V gene lookup returns CDR1 SQVTM and CDR2 ANQGSEA. The CDR3 consists of 14 residues. Trimming took 2 bases from V and 8 from J; bases not matched to a gene: 7.

This clonotype was recorded at least ten times. Compared with germline, one end of the junction differs, possibly owing to a read error. The gene calls are TRBV11-3 and TRBJ1-3; no clear D. The CDR3 is 16 amino acids. From germline, CDR1 is SGHNT and CDR2 YENEEA. CDR3 region: CASSLASGSSGNTIYF. CDR3 bases: TGCGCCAGCAGCTTGGCCTCCGGCAGCTCTGGAAACACCATATATTTT.

This clonotype has just a few counts. The CDR3 reads CASTPGGSDTQYF. The CDR3, as DNA: TGTGCCAGCACCCCCGGGGGATCAGATACGCAGTATTTT. The chain joins TRBV6-5 to TRBJ2-3, with D tentatively TRBD2 (6 bases). Per the germline V gene, CDR1 is MNHEY and CDR2 is SVGAGI. Trimming removed 7 bases at V and 4 bases at J, with 12 bases between. There are 13 residues in the CDR3.

Ten or more counts support this clonotype. J is TRBJ2-3 and V is TRBV20-1; unclear D gene. The CDR3 is 15 residues long. V shed 3 bases and J shed 0 bases, with 13 bases lying between them. From germline, CDR1 is DFQATT and CDR2 SNEGSKA (reference sequence). CDR3 nucleotide sequence: TGCAGTGCTAGCGGTAGACACCCTAGCACAGATACGCAGTATTTT. Its protein is CSASGRHPSTDTQYF.

This clonotype was observed many times. This chain uses TRBV20-1 with TRBJ2-5, with 8 nucleotides matching TRBD2. The germline V gene has CDR1 DFQATT and CDR2 SNEGSKA (reference sequence). Germline trimming cut 3 bases from V and 7 bases from J; bases unmatched to any gene: 7. The CDR3 consists of 13 residues. This CDR3 is CSASGRASGTQYF. CDR3 bases: TGCAGTGCTAGCGGGAGGGCCTCAGGGACCCAGTACTTC.

In this sample, this clonotype turned up a few times. This sequence may be a read error, since a much larger clone differs from it by one base. The CDR3 loop reads CASSLGVSTEEPQYF. The CDR3, as DNA: TGTGCTAGCAGCTTGGGGGTATCGACAGAAGAGCCCCAGTACTTC. V is TRBV7-7 and J is TRBJ2-5; perhaps D is TRBD1 or TRBD2 (5 bases each). The CDR3 is made up of 15 amino acids. Germline CDR1 is SSHAT and CDR2 is FNYEAQ (reference sequence). Full variable domain (remainder filled in from reference TRBV7-7 and TRBJ2-5): GAGVSQSPRYKVTKRGQDVTLRCDPISSHATLYWYQQALGQGPEFLTYFNYEAQPDKSGLPSDRFSAERPEGSISTLTIQRTEQRDSAMYRCASSLGVSTEEPQYFGPGTRLLVL.

This clonotype was found many times. The chain uses TRBV7-2 and TRBJ2-7; 10 bases are a match to TRBD1. Germline V CDR1 and CDR2: SGHTA, FQGNSA. CDR3 length equals 15 residues. V dropped 1 base and J dropped 3; count of bases not matched to a gene: 3. As DNA, the CDR3 is TGTGCCAGCAGCTTAGGCTGGGACAGGGGCTACGAGCAGTACTTC. This encodes CASSLGWDRGYEQYF. Together with reference TRBV7-2 and TRBJ2-7, the CDR3 gives the full variable domain: GAGVSQSPSNKVTEKGKDVELRCDPISGHTALYWYRQSLGQGLEFLIYFQGNSAPDKSGLPSDRFSAERTGGSVSTLTIQRTQQEDSAVYLCASSLGWDRGYEQYFGPGTRLTVT.

This clonotype has more than one count but fewer than ten. The chain links TRBV3-1 to TRBJ2-7; 7 nucleotides match TRBD1. After removal of 10 bases from V and 5 bases from J, the junction contained 11 bases not matched to a gene. The CDR3 has 13 amino acids. Germline V lookup: CDR1 LGHDT, CDR2 YNNKEL (reference sequence). CDR3 bases: TGTGCCACCTCGTGGCAGGGACAGAACGAGCAGTACTTC. Its protein is CATSWQGQNEQYF.

Many counts were recorded for this clonotype. The chain links TRBV19 to TRBJ1-5; weak D call: TRBD1 (5 bases). The germline CDR1 and CDR2 sequences are LNHDA and SQIVND (reference sequence). The CDR3 extends over 13 amino acids. Trimming took 3 bases from V and 4 from J, leaving 7 bases between them. This CDR3 is CASSMDTNQPQHF. The DNA for the CDR3 is TGTGCCAGTAGTATGGACACTAATCAGCCCCAGCATTTT.

The chain recombines TRBV9 with TRBJ2-1, with TRBD1 matching 10 bases. CDR3 length equals 16 residues. Germline CDR1 SGDLS, CDR2 YYNGEE. The V segment lost 4 bases and the J segment 6 bases; nucleotides outside the gene matches: 10. CDR3 amino acids: CASSQEGTGVGNEQFF. The CDR3 DNA follows: TGTGCCAGCAGCCAAGAGGGGACAGGGGTAGGCAATGAGCAGTTCTTC.

A note on this clonotype: A much larger clone differs from this one at a single base, so this may be a read error. The gene calls are TRBV5-8 and TRBJ2-2; 12 bases agree with TRBD2. Germline CDR1 reads SGHTS; CDR2 reads YDEGEE. The CDR3 has 16 amino acids. This CDR3 is CASSSRLAGANGELLF. For the CDR3, the DNA is TGTGCCAGCAGCTCCCGACTAGCGGGAGCAAACGGGGAGCTGCTTTTT. Full variable domain (outside the CDR3, taken from reference TRBV5-8 and TRBJ2-2): EAGVTQSPTHLIKTRGQQATLRCSPISGHTSVYWYQQALGLGLQFLLWYDEGEERNRGNFPPRFSGRQFPNYSSELNVNALELEDSALYLCASSSRLAGANGELLFGEGSRLTVL.

This clonotype came up many times. The rearrangement joins TRBV10-3 to TRBJ1-6; the match to TRBD1 covers 7 bases. The CDR3 loop spans 14 amino acids. With 4 bases clipped from V and 7 bases from J, the junction kept 4 bases outside the gene matches. Germline V gene data show CDR1 as ENHRY and CDR2 as SYGVKD. The CDR3 region has the DNA TGTGCCATCAGTGTGGGACAGAACAATTCACCCCTCCACTTT. It encodes CAISVGQNNSPLHF.

Concerning this clonotype itself: This may be a read error: a much more frequent sequence differs by one nucleotide. The rearrangement links TRBV19 to TRBJ2-1; D assignment may be TRBD1 or TRBD2 (6 bases each). V lost 10 bases and J 4 bases, leaving 23 bases between the germline ends. From germline, CDR1 is LNHDA and CDR2 SQIVND (reference sequence). This CDR3 is 16 amino acids long. The CDR3: CATQETRDKLYNEQFF. The CDR3 region has the DNA TGTGCCACCCAGGAGACGCGGGACAAACTATACAATGAGCAGTTCTTC. The whole variable domain, filled in from reference TRBV19 and TRBJ2-1, reads DGGITQSPKYLFRKEGQNVTLSCEQNLNHDAMYWYRQDPGQGLRLIYYSQIVNDFQKGDIAEGYSVSREKKESFPLTVTSAQKNPTAFYLCATQETRDKLYNEQFFGPGTRLTVL.

Concerning this clonotype: This may arise from a read error, as a much more abundant clone is one base away. The chain couples TRBV19 to TRBJ2-7; possibly TRBD2 for D (6 bases). The CDR3 contains 16 residues. Germline V gene sequence: CDR1 LNHDA, CDR2 SQIVND (reference sequence). Here the CDR3 reads CAGRAGRSGNNYEQYF. CDR3 in DNA: TGTGCCGGTAGGGCGGGGAGGTCAGGGAATAACTACGAGCAGTACTTC. Looking up the rest from reference TRBV19 and TRBJ2-7 gives the full variable domain: DGGITQSPKYLFRKEGQNVTLSCEQNLNHDAMYWYRQDPGQGLRLIYYSQIVNDFQKGDIAEGYSVSREKKESFPLTVTSAQKNPTAFYLCAGRAGRSGNNYEQYFGPGTRLTVT.

Remarks on this clonotype: Just one base apart from a much larger clone, this may be a read error. Since no conserved phenylalanine or tryptophan closes the CDR3, a read error is the likely cause. The rearrangement joins TRBV20-1 to TRBJ2-1; 14 bases map to TRBD2. This CDR3 region has 18 residues. Germline V lookup: CDR1 DFQATT, CDR2 SNEGSKA (reference sequence). V was clipped by 3 bases and J by 5 bases; unmatched bases: 12. The CDR3 bases are TGCAGTGCTAGCGGACTAGCGGGAGGCCAAAGCTTCCACAATGAGCAGTTCTCC. It is translated as CSASGLAGGQSFHNEQFS.

Note on this clonotype: The CDR3 does not end in the conserved phenylalanine or tryptophan, so this is likely a read error. The gene calls are TRBV29-1 and TRBJ2-1, with D possibly matching TRBD2 (6 bases). Germline assignment: CDR1 SQVTM and CDR2 ANQGSEA. The CDR3 loop spans 14 amino acids. The CDR3 region has the DNA TGCAGCGTGAGGAGGCTAGCGCGATACAATGGGCAGTTCCTC. This sequence encodes CSVRRLARYNGQFL.

The gene calls are TRBV2 and TRBJ2-3; the match to TRBD2 covers 16 bases. The germline V gene has CDR1 SNHLY and CDR2 FYNNEI. CDR3 size: 18 residues. After removal of 7 bases from V and 0 bases from J, the junction contained 7 bases not matched to a gene. CDR3 residues: CASISGLAGGSSTDTQYF. The CDR3, as DNA: TGTGCCAGCATTTCGGGACTAGCGGGAGGGAGTAGCACAGATACGCAGTATTTT.

For this clonotype: The junction shows a germline mismatch at one end, possibly a read error. The chain employs TRBV5-4 and TRBJ2-1; 9 positions match TRBD2. The CDR3 covers 15 residues. Germline-derived CDR1 and CDR2 are SGHNT and YYREEE (reference sequence). The CDR3 loop reads CANSALAGSYNEQFF. The CDR3 bases are TGTGCCAACAGCGCTCTAGCGGGGAGCTACAATGAGCAGTTCTTC.

The gene calls are TRBV2 and TRBJ2-5, with D perhaps matching TRBD2 (6 bases). The germline V and J ends were trimmed by 7 bases and 7 bases, with 22 bases remaining between them. Per germline, CDR1 SNHLY and CDR2 FYNNEI. The CDR3 loop spans 15 amino acids. The CDR3, as DNA: TGTGCCAGCACCCGACGGGCCTCGGGAGAGGGGACCCAGTACTTC. Translating it yields CASTRRASGEGTQYF. Complete variable domain (other parts from reference TRBV2 and TRBJ2-5): EPEVTQTPSHQVTQMGQEVILRCVPISNHLYFYWYRQILGQKVEFLVSFYNNEISEKSEIFDDQFSVERPDGSNFTLKIRSTKLEDSAMYFCASTRRASGEGTQYFGPGTRLLVL.

Regarding this clonotype: One junction end disagrees with the germline gene, perhaps due to a read error. This rearrangement joins TRBV7-8 to TRBJ1-6, with D unclear. Germline CDR1 SGHVS, CDR2 FQNEAQ. This CDR3 spans 16 amino acids. The CDR3 protein is CASSLAAAGPNSPVHF. The CDR3 nucleotides read TGTGCCAGCAGCTTAGCAGCAGCTGGCCCTAATTCACCCGTCCACTTT.